This T cell receptor (beta chain) was identified during a study of shared clonotypes between healthy human individuals. The authors ran the assay at deep level. Libraries were prepared by immunoSEQ multiplex PCR; TCRdb keeps only in-frame clonotypes and omits some of them. The data contain roughly 2,000,000 clones, 85% to 95% of them singletons. As regards this clone: Its matching antigen is unknown.

The ends were cut back, 4 bases at V and 2 bases at J, with 12 bases in the middle. This CDR3 has 15 residues. The germline V gene has CDR1 LNHNV and CDR2 YYDKDF (reference sequence). Naive CD8 cells, CD45RO-negative and positively selected for CCR7, excluded terminally differentiated effector memory CD45RA+ cells. Study results and limitations: It was only blood that was sampled, and tissue repertoires likely differ. It was observed that roughly 5.4% of naive CD4 clonotypes were shared across a handful of donors.

The specimen was naive CD8+ T cells from PBMCs. This chain joins TRBV15 and TRBJ2-1, with D tentatively TRBD1 or TRBD2 (6 bases each). This TCR derives from a man in his late teens or twenties in good health. Some clones in this sample may be carry-over from other donors' samples. The CDR3 bases are TGTGCCACCAGCATTGGGGGGCAGACCTACAATGAGCAGTTCTTC. It translates to CATSIGGQTYNEQFF.